This TCR beta chain was recorded in a study of cytomegalovirus exposure and HLA in healthy donors. Study findings and constraints: Follow-up analysis later connected one missense variant in DCLRE1C with trimming of TCR beta V- and J-genes.

The CDR3 totals 14 residues. The V gene's germline CDR1 is MNHNS and CDR2 SASEGT. The V gene lost 7 bases and the J gene lost 1 base, with 11 bases spanning the gap. The study ran its PCR with 60 Vbeta and 13 Jbeta primers. Here immunoSEQ multiplex PCR was the method, and the copy in TCRdb shows in-frame clones only, minus some. The data show 100,000 to 150,000 clones, around 69% seen once. On this clone: Its antigen is currently unknown.

The chain links TRBV6-1 to TRBJ1-5, with TRBD1 as a possible D gene (6 bases). The specimen was PBMCs. This clonotype originated in a human donor in good health. CDR3 bases: TGTGCCAGCATGGCAGGGGCGAGCAATCAGCCCCAGCATTTT. It specifies CASMAGASNQPQHF.